The entry below gives a single T cell receptor beta chain sequence along with its context. Its antigen specificity is not known. No per-base quality is available; no much larger clone lies one base away. This sample is part of a study of sequential checkpoint blockade in melanoma (dated by TCRdb to between 2018 and 2020). For the wider study: In a 1:1 randomization, patients received either first-line nivolumab then ipilimumab (arm A) or ipilimumab then nivolumab (arm B). Both trial sequences were followed by maintenance nivolumab.

The treatment or condition label corresponds to: randomized to nivolumab then ipilimumab (arm A) or the reverse (arm B). None of the patients in the trial had previously been given DNA-damaging chemotherapy. A FACS Aria II flow cytometer was used to sort live CD3+CD8+ cells that were negative for CD19 and CD56 from thawed PBMCs. The samples were obtained from melanoma patients enrolled in CheckMate 064, an open-label, randomized phase II trial testing sequential checkpoint blockade. Peripheral blood mononuclear cells were collected by leukapheresis, purified using Ficoll-Paque, and frozen in human serum containing roughly 9.4% DMSO. Immediately after sorting, the purity of sorted blood CD3+CD8+ cells was verified to be >95%, after which DNA was extracted. The germline V gene sets CDR1 to SGHDT and CDR2 to YYEEEE. Trimming takes 0 bases from V and 4 bases from J, and the germline ends sit 7 bases apart. Including cysteine and phenylalanine, the CDR3 has 13 amino acids. Of the read, only the CDR3 DNA is kept; its 39 bases are in frame from base 1.

TCRbeta CDR3 regions were immunosequenced from genomic DNA with the immunoSEQ Assay. Prior to high-throughput sequencing, genomic DNA was amplified by bias-controlled multiplex PCR. Per the source publication's procedure: To quantify the absolute abundance of each unique TCRbeta CDR3 region, the sequences were collapsed and filtered. Clonality was defined as 1 minus Pielou's evenness and was calculated using productive rearrangements only. A previously published method was used to identify clones whose frequencies were significantly greater in on-treatment samples than in baseline samples. Sourced from immuneACCESS, this table was stored by TCRdb with only in-frame sequences that have V and J called. A share of the clones is absent; for the studies checked, an unresolved V gene accounts for under half, and the remainder has no known explanation. V, J and clone size were drawn from that table, and D and trimming were deduced from the DNA. Here the sample has 32,000 or so clones; more than 65% occur a single time. Approximately 18% of the sample belongs to the ten largest clones.

Study-wide conclusions, independent of this receptor: The response-prediction model combining TCR metrics and mutation burden needs validation in larger, independent patient cohorts.

The specimen was CD8+ T cells sorted from blood (inferred from file names), collected from a patient given nivolumab and ipilimumab in sequence. The rearrangement combines TRBV5-6 with TRBJ2-5; TRBD1 is a weak D gene call, 5 bases matching. This clonotype originated in a human donor with melanoma. At the DNA level, the sequence is TGTGCCAGCAGCTTGGAAGGGGCAGAGACCCAGTACTTC. This is translated as CASSLEGAETQYF.